These 28 T cell receptor beta chains were sequenced from one sample in a study of blood T cell repertoires in COVID-19. The method was immunoSEQ multiplex PCR; TCRdb's version includes in-frame clones alone and lacks a portion of them. The repertoire holds more than 400,000 clones, 70% to 90% seen once, with approximately 2.9% in the top ten. The source material was peripheral blood. The receptor source for this set is a human donor in a cohort sampled during active COVID-19.

The chain is built from TRBV28 and TRBJ2-7; D is possibly TRBD1 (6 bases). Per the germline V gene, CDR1 is MDHEN and CDR2 is SYDVKM. There are 16 residues in the CDR3. Trimming took 5 bases from V and 4 from J, leaving 21 bases between them. Here the CDR3 DNA reads TGTGCCAGCAGTCAATCCCGGGACACAGATTTTTACGAGCAGTACTTC. Translated: CASSQSRDTDFYEQYF.

The chain combines TRBV19 with TRBJ1-2; D might be TRBD1 (6 bases). V lost 6 bases to trimming and J lost 8 bases, with 22 bases between them. This CDR3 is 15 amino acids long. The V gene's germline CDR1 is LNHDA and CDR2 SQIVND (reference sequence). CDR3 protein: CASSPVDRPDGGYTF. CDR3 nucleotide sequence: TGTGCCAGTAGCCCTGTCGACAGGCCCGACGGAGGCTACACCTTC.

This clone occurred once. The junction and the germline gene differ at one end; a read error may be behind it. The rearrangement joins TRBV7-7 to TRBJ2-3; TRBD1 aligns across 8 bases. The germline V gene encodes CDR1 SSHAT and CDR2 FNYEAQ (reference sequence). The CDR3 is 14 residues long. Written as DNA, the CDR3 is TGTGCTAGCAGCTTATTGCAGGGGGCGGATACGCAGTATTTT. It encodes CASSLLQGADTQYF.

This chain links TRBV5-5 with TRBJ1-1; 8 nucleotides line up with TRBD1. The CDR3 has 14 residues. V was pared by 1 base and J by 7 bases, with 6 bases of the junction left unmatched. Germline CDR1 SGHKS, CDR2 YYEKEE (reference sequence). The CDR3 protein is CASSLTGGLGEAFF. CDR3 coding DNA: TGTGCCAGCAGCTTGACAGGGGGATTGGGTGAAGCTTTCTTT.

The chain carries TRBV10-3 and TRBJ1-1; the D gene is possibly TRBD1 (6 bases). V was pared by 3 bases and J by 12 bases, with 23 bases between. CDR3 length: 15 residues. Germline-derived CDR1 and CDR2 are ENHRY and SYGVKD. CDR3 amino acids: CAISEPGQGAAESFF. The CDR3 DNA reads TGTGCCATCAGTGAACCGGGACAAGGGGCCGCGGAGTCTTTCTTT.

V and J are TRBV7-3 and TRBJ1-6, with TRBD1 matching over 7 bases. From germline, CDR1 is SGHTA and CDR2 FQGTGA. The CDR3 runs to 14 residues. After removal of 5 bases from V and 8 bases from J, the junction contained 6 bases not matched to a gene. The CDR3 spells CASSPRGWDSPLHF. In DNA form, the CDR3 reads TGTGCCAGCAGCCCCAGGGGGTGGGATTCACCCCTCCACTTT.

The chain carries TRBV2 and TRBJ2-7; 12 bases map to TRBD2. J gave up 4 bases and V 11 bases, and 9 bases lay outside the gene matches. The CDR3 consists of 14 residues. Germline V gives CDR1 SNHLY, CDR2 FYNNEI. The CDR3 region has the DNA TGTGCCGGGTCACGGACTAGCGGGAATTACGAGCAGTACTTC. Its translation is CAGSRTSGNYEQYF.

This chain uses TRBV4-2 with TRBJ1-1, with D perhaps matching TRBD1 (5 bases). This CDR3 is 11 amino acids long. V dropped 4 bases and J dropped 11 bases, with 11 bases sitting between them. Per germline, CDR1 LGHNA and CDR2 YNFKEQ. The CDR3 region has the DNA TGTGCCAGCAGCCCAGGGTTGGGGGCTTTCTTT. It translates to CASSPGLGAFF.

V is TRBV9 and J is TRBJ1-3; D not certain. Germline V gene sequence: CDR1 SGDLS, CDR2 YYNGEE. The CDR3 is made up of 14 amino acids. The germline V and J ends were trimmed by 1 base and 0 bases, with 5 bases remaining between them. The CDR3 bases are TGTGCCAGCAGCGTACATCACTCTGGAAACACCATATATTTT. Amino acids: CASSVHHSGNTIYF.

This clone was recorded once. The chain couples TRBV7-8 to TRBJ1-4, with 7 bases matching TRBD1. Germline trimming cut 1 base from V and 5 bases from J; bases unmatched to any gene: 1. The CDR3 sequence is 14 residues long. Germline values: CDR1 SGHVS, CDR2 FQNEAQ. In nucleotides, the CDR3 is TGTGCCAGCAGCTTAGTGGACAGGAATGAAAAACTGTTTTTT. This translates into CASSLVDRNEKLFF.

A single count supports this clone. The chain is built from TRBV27 and TRBJ2-2; no clear D gene. CDR3 length: 21 residues. Per the germline V gene, CDR1 is MNHEY and CDR2 is SMNVEV (reference sequence). Trimming removed 10 bases from V and 6 bases from J, with 39 bases in between. CDR3 sequence reads: CATHVGIGRIPRAGSAGELFF. CDR3 coding DNA: TGTGCCACGCACGTAGGTATCGGCCGCATCCCCCGAGCAGGTTCGGCCGGGGAGCTGTTTTTT.

The chain recombines TRBV14 with TRBJ2-1; 10 bases fit TRBD2. Germline values: CDR1 SGHDN, CDR2 FVKESK. J gave up 1 base and V 5 bases, and 5 bases lay outside the gene matches. The length of the CDR3 is 16 residues. DNA for the CDR3: TGTGCCAGCAGCTTTTTAGCGGGAGGTTCCTACAATGAGCAGTTCTTC. This gives the protein CASSFLAGGSYNEQFF.

The chain carries TRBV13 and TRBJ2-1, with TRBD2 identical over 9 bases. This CDR3 has 16 amino acids. Germline CDR1 reads PRHDT; CDR2 reads FYEKMQ (reference sequence). V lost 3 bases to trimming and J lost 1 base; unmatched junction nucleotides: 4. This chain's CDR3 is CASSLVREGSYNEQFF. The CDR3 DNA sequence: TGTGCCAGCAGCTTGGTGCGGGAGGGATCCTACAATGAGCAGTTCTTC. The entire variable domain, with the rest obtained from reference TRBV13 and TRBJ2-1, is as follows: AAGVIQSPRHLIKEKRETATLKCYPIPRHDTVYWYQQGPGQDPQFLISFYEKMQSDKGSIPDRFSAQQFSDYHSELNMSSLELGDSALYFCASSLVREGSYNEQFFGPGTRLTVL.

This chain joins TRBV24-1 and TRBJ2-1; no clear D. With 9 bases removed from V and 0 bases from J, the gap between germline ends came to 8 bases. This CDR3 has 13 residues. The germline V gene has CDR1 KGHDR and CDR2 SFDVKD. CDR3 region: CATSRSSYNEQFF. DNA of the CDR3: TGTGCCACCTCGAGGAGCTCCTACAATGAGCAGTTCTTC.

This chain connects TRBV7-2 to TRBJ2-7; 7 nucleotides match TRBD1. CDR3 length: 15 amino acids. Germline V gene data show CDR1 as SGHTA and CDR2 as FQGNSA. After removal of 1 base from V and 3 bases from J, the junction contained 6 bases not matched to a gene. This CDR3 reads CASSLGQGPNYEQYF. The CDR3 DNA reads TGTGCCAGCAGCTTAGGACAGGGACCAAACTACGAGCAGTACTTC.

The chain recombines TRBV5-4 with TRBJ1-3; D gene uncertain. There are 16 residues in the CDR3. The V end was cut by 0 bases, the J end by 0 bases, with 10 bases between. Germline V gene lookup returns CDR1 SGHNT and CDR2 YYREEE (reference sequence). This CDR3 reads CASSLAGAASGNTIYF. The CDR3 DNA reads as TGTGCCAGCAGCTTGGCCGGCGCGGCCTCTGGAAACACCATATATTTT.

The V and J genes are TRBV6-5 and TRBJ2-5, with 10 nucleotides matching TRBD2. The CDR3 extends over 15 amino acids. Germline CDR1 is MNHEY and CDR2 is SVGAGI. Losses at the gene ends were 2 bases for V and 3 bases for J; bases not matched to a gene: 3. The CDR3 region is CASSYITSGKETQYF. The CDR3 DNA follows: TGTGCCAGCAGTTACATTACTAGCGGGAAAGAGACCCAGTACTTC.

With respect to this clone: Distinct nucleotide sequences in the sample also encode this CDR3. V and J are TRBV18 and TRBJ2-1; D is unclear. The CDR3 contains 11 residues. Per germline, CDR1 KGHSH and CDR2 LQKENI. Trimming cost V 3 bases and J 6 bases, with 3 bases left between them. CDR3 sequence: CASSPGNEQFF. CDR3 bases: TGTGCCAGCTCACCCGGCAATGAGCAGTTCTTC.

V is TRBV5-4 and J is TRBJ2-7; perhaps TRBD1 as D (5 bases). V was pared by 4 bases and J by 5 bases, with 19 bases between. CDR3 length equals 15 residues. The germline CDR1 and CDR2 sequences are SGHNT and YYREEE (reference sequence). In nucleotides, the CDR3 is TGTGCCAGCAGCGCCTATTCGGGCAGGGTCCACGAGCAGTACTTC. Translating it yields CASSAYSGRVHEQYF.

V gene TRBV28 combines with J gene TRBJ2-3; D gene unclear. The V gene's germline CDR1 is MDHEN and CDR2 SYDVKM. This CDR3 contains 12 residues. V was pared by 2 bases and J by 7 bases, with 7 bases between. CDR3 residues: CASSLREHTQYF. The CDR3 nucleotides are TGTGCCAGCAGTTTACGCGAGCATACGCAGTATTTT.

The sample holds a few counts of this clone. J is TRBJ1-1 and V is TRBV11-3, with TRBD1 matching over 9 bases. The CDR3 is 13 residues long. Trimming removed 3 bases from V and 4 bases from J; junction bases left unmatched: 0. CDR1 SGHNT and CDR2 YENEEA come from the germline V gene. This CDR3 reads CASSLGQGTEAFF. Written as DNA, the CDR3 is TGTGCCAGCAGCTTGGGACAGGGCACTGAAGCTTTCTTT.

This sequence joins TRBV2 and TRBJ2-2; 8 positions agree with TRBD2. The J segment lost 7 bases and the V segment lost 2 bases, leaving 6 bases of the junction unmatched. From germline, CDR1 is SNHLY and CDR2 FYNNEI. This CDR3 is built from 15 residues. The chain's CDR3 is CASSESGRAIGELFF. The CDR3 nucleotides read TGTGCCAGCAGTGAATCCGGGAGGGCCATCGGGGAGCTGTTTTTT.

The chain joins TRBV11-2 to TRBJ1-4; 7 bases fit TRBD1. The germline gives CDR1 SGHAT, CDR2 FQNNGV. CDR3 length equals 14 residues. V shed 2 bases and J 12 bases; nucleotides not matched to a gene: 9. The CDR3 is CASSLIQGEAELFF. As DNA, the CDR3 is TGTGCCAGCAGCTTAATCCAGGGGGAAGCAGAACTGTTTTTT.

This chain joins TRBV15 and TRBJ2-7; the D is unclear. CDR1 is LNHNV and CDR2 is YYDKDF in the germline V gene (reference sequence). Deletions cut 0 bases from V and 0 bases from J, with 9 bases between. The CDR3 is 15 amino acids. The CDR3 is CATSREVGNSYEQYF. The DNA of the CDR3 is TGTGCCACCAGCAGAGAGGTGGGCAACTCCTACGAGCAGTACTTC.

The rearrangement joins TRBV19 to TRBJ2-6; 10 nucleotides agree with TRBD1. The V gene end was trimmed by 7 bases and the J gene end by 2 bases; junction bases not matched to a gene: 11. This CDR3 region has 18 residues. Germline V lookup: CDR1 LNHDA, CDR2 SQIVND (reference sequence). CDR3 bases: TGTGCCAGTACCCCTCTAGGACAGGGGGTTACTGGGGCCAACGTCCTGACTTTC. Translation: CASTPLGQGVTGANVLTF. The full variable domain, in which reference TRBV19 and TRBJ2-6 provide the parts outside the CDR3, is DGGITQSPKYLFRKEGQNVTLSCEQNLNHDAMYWYRQDPGQGLRLIYYSQIVNDFQKGDIAEGYSVSREKKESFPLTVTSAQKNPTAFYLCASTPLGQGVTGANVLTFGAGSRLTVL.

The rearrangement uses TRBV10-3 and TRBJ1-3; D uncertain. The V gene lost 0 bases and the J gene lost 0 bases, with 6 bases spanning the gap. Germline CDR1 reads ENHRY; CDR2 reads SYGVKD. The CDR3 has 15 amino acids. The CDR3 loop is CAISESAGSGNTIYF. DNA for the CDR3: TGTGCCATCAGTGAGTCAGCGGGCTCTGGAAACACCATATATTTT.

The chain uses TRBV6-5 and TRBJ2-7; 9 bases fit TRBD2. The germline CDR1 and CDR2 sequences are MNHEY and SVGAGI. CDR3 length equals 15 residues. V was clipped by 6 bases and J by 6 bases; unmatched bases: 12. The CDR3 reads CASRTQAGGFVEQYF. The CDR3 DNA sequence: TGTGCCAGCAGAACCCAAGCGGGAGGTTTTGTCGAGCAGTACTTC.

V gene TRBV29-1 combines with J gene TRBJ1-5; a weak D match, TRBD1 (5 bases). Looked up from germline, CDR1 is SQVTM and CDR2 is ANQGSEA. Trimming removed 2 bases at V and 7 bases at J, with 15 bases between. This CDR3 has 14 amino acids. CDR3 coding DNA: TGCAGCGTTGAAAGGTCAGGGCGCCGACAGCCCCAGCATTTT. Translated, it gives CSVERSGRRQPQHF.